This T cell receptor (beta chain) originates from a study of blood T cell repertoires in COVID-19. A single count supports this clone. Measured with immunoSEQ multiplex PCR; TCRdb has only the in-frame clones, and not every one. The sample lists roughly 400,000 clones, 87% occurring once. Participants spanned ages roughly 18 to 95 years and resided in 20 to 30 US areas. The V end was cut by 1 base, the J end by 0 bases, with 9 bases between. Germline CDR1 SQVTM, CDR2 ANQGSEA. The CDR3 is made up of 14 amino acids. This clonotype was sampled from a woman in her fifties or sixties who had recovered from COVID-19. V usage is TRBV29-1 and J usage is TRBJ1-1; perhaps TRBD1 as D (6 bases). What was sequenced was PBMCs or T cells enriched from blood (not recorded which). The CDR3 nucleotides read TGCAGCGTTGAAGCAGGGGTGGTGAACACTGAAGCTTTCTTT. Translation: CSVEAGVVNTEAFF.